This TCR beta chain emerged from a study of blood T cell repertoires in COVID-19. Study summary: Material from acute and convalescent COVID-19 was sourced from the United States, Italy and Spain.

The authors' processing: Reference gene primer amplification yielded estimated nucleated cell counts. Sequencing used immunoSEQ multiplex PCR; TCRdb keeps in-frame clones, though not all of them. The V and J calls and clone size are taken from that table; D and trimming were inferred from the DNA. This table holds around 330,000 clones, around 88% found once. This CDR3 region has 15 residues. V shed 2 bases and J shed 2 bases, with 15 bases lying between them. Germline-derived CDR1 and CDR2 are GTSNPN and SVGIG (reference sequence). The sample taken for sequencing was peripheral blood. The chain uses TRBV30 and TRBJ2-5; tentative D call: TRBD2 (5 bases). The receptor was isolated from a woman in her thirties with COVID-19, enrolled during active disease. DNA for the CDR3: TGTGCCTGGAGTCGTGGGTTGGGGAGACAAGAGACCCAGTACTTC. It is translated as CAWSRGLGRQETQYF.